Following are 26 T cell receptor beta chains from one sample sequenced in a study of response to subunit inactivated influenza vaccine. MiXCR, run by TCRdb on the RT-PCR reads, gives a single entry per CDR3 protein. The data show about 580,000 distinct CDR3 sequences, with 14% seen just once and 11% held by the top ten. The input for sequencing was PBMCs from blood, taken approximately 13 days after vaccination. Source of these receptors: a man in his fifties who received an inactivated influenza vaccine.

The rearrangement links TRBV7-3 to TRBJ2-2, with D perhaps given as TRBD1 or TRBD2 (5 bases each). Germline-derived CDR1 and CDR2 are SGHTA and FQGTGA. The germline V and J ends were trimmed by 3 bases and 7 bases, with 15 bases remaining between them. This CDR3 spans 15 amino acids. For the CDR3, the DNA is TGTGCCAGCAGCTTCAACCCGGGACGGGGCGGGGAGCTGTTTTTT. This encodes CASSFNPGRGGELFF.

Remarks on this clonotype: This may arise from a read error, as a much more abundant clone is one base away. The genes are TRBV20-1 and TRBJ2-1, with a possible D match to TRBD2 (6 bases). The CDR3 loop spans 14 amino acids. V gave up 5 bases and J gave up 8 bases, with 19 bases separating them. CDR1 and CDR2 from the germline V gene are DFQATT and SNEGSKA (reference sequence). The CDR3 region has the DNA TGCAGTGCTTCTTGGCGGGGCCCCAGCGATGAGCAGTTCTTC. Its translation is CSASWRGPSDEQFF.

V gene TRBV12-3 or TRBV12-4 combines with J gene TRBJ1-4, with TRBD1 as a possible D gene (6 bases). Trimming pared 7 bases from V and 1 base from J, leaving 13 bases between. The CDR3 has 15 amino acids. The CDR3 nucleotides read TGTGCCAGCACCTTAGGGGGACGAACTAATGAAAAACTGTTTTTT. Amino acid sequence: CASTLGGRTNEKLFF.

This clonotype was picked up a small number of times. The genes are TRBV7-2 and TRBJ2-1, with 8 bases lining up with TRBD2. CDR3 size: 14 residues. Trimming cost V 7 bases and J 6 bases; bases outside gene matches: 8. Germline-derived CDR1 and CDR2 are SGHTA and FQGNSA. Here the CDR3 DNA reads TGTGCCAGCACCCTGGGACTAGAGTTCAATGAGCAGTTCTTC. Residues: CASTLGLEFNEQFF.

This clonotype was seen more than once but under ten times. The chain links TRBV12-3 or TRBV12-4 to TRBJ1-2; weak D call: TRBD1 (5 bases). CDR3 length equals 14 residues. V gave up 5 bases and J gave up 8 bases, with 18 bases separating them. Here the CDR3 DNA reads TGTGCCAGCAGTCACACGAGGGGACCGACGGGCTACACCTTC. The encoded protein is CASSHTRGPTGYTF.

In its sample, this clonotype was seen a few times. The chain employs TRBV7-9 and TRBJ2-7; tentative D call: TRBD2 (6 bases). The germline V gene has CDR1 SEHNR and CDR2 FQNEAQ (reference sequence). The CDR3 length is 14 residues. V was clipped by 6 bases and J by 2 bases, with 14 bases between them. This CDR3 reads CASSRGSPPYEQYF. The CDR3 nucleotides read TGTGCCAGCAGTCGGGGGTCTCCTCCCTACGAGCAGTACTTC.

This chain links TRBV28 with TRBJ2-2; D gene ambiguous. Deletions cut 7 bases from V and 4 bases from J, with 22 bases between. The germline gives CDR1 MDHEN, CDR2 SYDVKM. This CDR3 contains 17 residues. The CDR3 DNA sequence: TGTGCCAGCACTTGGGCCCGCCTTTTTTCGGCCACCGGGGAGCTGTTTTTT. Amino acids: CASTWARLFSATGELFF.

As DNA, the CDR3 is TGTGCCATTAGCCCCGGGCCAGGGCTACAGTACAATGAGCAGTTCTTC. It yields the protein CAISPGPGLQYNEQFF. This chain uses TRBV27 with TRBJ2-1, with a possible D match to TRBD1 (5 bases). The ends were cut back, 10 bases at V and 4 bases at J, with 23 bases in the middle. Germline V gene data show CDR1 as MNHEY and CDR2 as SMNVEV (reference sequence). The CDR3 covers 16 residues.

V is TRBV7-2 and J is TRBJ2-5; the D call may be TRBD1 or TRBD2 (6 bases each). The V gene's germline CDR1 is SGHTA and CDR2 FQGNSA. V lost 7 bases, J lost 3 bases, and 15 bases lay in between. CDR3 size: 14 residues. The CDR3 sequence: CASMSQGGKETQYF. The DNA of the CDR3 is TGTGCCAGCATGTCGCAAGGGGGGAAAGAGACCCAGTACTTC.

The chain is built from TRBV5-1 and TRBJ2-1, with 7 bases aligning to TRBD1. The CDR3 extends over 14 amino acids. Losses at the gene ends were 4 bases for V and 5 bases for J; bases not matched to a gene: 6. Per the germline V gene, CDR1 is SGHRS and CDR2 is YFSETQ. CDR3 in DNA: TGCGCCAGCAGCCTACTACAGGGGAACAATGAGCAGTTCTTC. This encodes CASSLLQGNNEQFF.

This clonotype was seen more than once but under ten times. This chain uses TRBV12-3 or TRBV12-4 with TRBJ2-7; TRBD2 matches 14 bases. The CDR3 sequence is 14 residues long. After removal of 6 bases from V and 8 bases from J, the junction contained 6 bases not matched to a gene. The CDR3 bases are TGTGCCAGCAGAGGGACTAGCGGGGGCCGACAGCAGTACTTC. It yields the protein CASRGTSGGRQQYF.

The chain uses TRBV6-5 and TRBJ2-1, with 7 bases lining up with TRBD1. Germline values: CDR1 MNHEY, CDR2 SVGAGI. The J segment lost 5 bases and the V segment lost 2 bases, leaving 6 bases of the junction unmatched. This CDR3 comprises 15 residues. As DNA, the CDR3 is TGTGCCAGCAGTTACCGACAGGGATCTAACAATGAGCAGTTCTTC. Protein product: CASSYRQGSNNEQFF.

This clonotype was observed a handful of times. The chain joins TRBV6-5 to TRBJ1-1; D uncertain. Deletions cut 2 bases from V and 3 bases from J, with 10 bases between. Germline values: CDR1 MNHEY, CDR2 SVGAGI. The CDR3 is made up of 14 amino acids. CDR3 in DNA: TGTGCCAGCAGTTACGTTTCAGGCCACACTGAAGCTTTCTTT. Amino acid sequence: CASSYVSGHTEAFF.

The table lists this clonotype with a few counts. This chain joins TRBV7-9 and TRBJ1-1; TRBD1 is a possible D gene (6 bases). Trimming shortened V by 0 bases and J by 10 bases, and 24 bases separated the two germline ends. The CDR3 has 17 residues. Germline V lookup: CDR1 SEHNR, CDR2 FQNEAQ (reference sequence). The CDR3 DNA sequence: TGTGCCAGCAGCTTAGCGGTGTCAGGGGTCACGACGGTGGGAGCTTTCTTT. It is translated as CASSLAVSGVTTVGAFF.

This chain links TRBV28 with TRBJ2-3; D ambiguous. CDR3 length: 15 amino acids. Trimming stripped 2 bases from V and 0 bases from J, with 9 bases between. Germline CDR1 and CDR2: MDHEN and SYDVKM. For the CDR3, the DNA is TGTGCCAGCAGTTTACTCCCGGAAAGCACAGATACGCAGTATTTT. The encoded protein is CASSLLPESTDTQYF.

This clonotype was seen only a few times. The gene calls are TRBV19 and TRBJ2-7; perhaps TRBD2 as D (7 bases). The CDR3 runs to 15 residues. Germline lookup yields CDR1 LNHDA and CDR2 SQIVND (reference sequence). Trimming took 5 bases from V and 4 from J, leaving 18 bases between them. CDR3 region: CASSVFGGPEYEQYF. Written as DNA, the CDR3 is TGTGCCAGTAGTGTTTTCGGGGGGCCGGAATACGAGCAGTACTTC.

This clonotype was seen repeatedly, ten times or more. The chain combines TRBV6-4 with TRBJ2-1, with 15 bases that match TRBD2. Germline CDR1 and CDR2: MRHNA and SNTAGT. With V trimmed by 6 bases and J by 8 bases, 23 bases remained unmatched. CDR3 size: 21 residues. The DNA for the CDR3 is TGTGCCAGCAGGACCGACAGGGGGAAGGGACTAGCGGGAGGTTCAATTGATGAGCAGTTCTTC. This codes for CASRTDRGKGLAGGSIDEQFF.

This clonotype was found a few times. This sequence joins TRBV28 and TRBJ2-7; 9 nucleotides agree with TRBD1. CDR1 is MDHEN, CDR2 SYDVKM, per germline. V dropped 6 bases and J dropped 2; count of bases not matched to a gene: 8. The CDR3 consists of 15 residues. The CDR3 DNA sequence: TGTGCCAGCAGCCGTTGGACAGGGGAGCCCTACGAGCAGTACTTC. Translating gives CASSRWTGEPYEQYF.

The chain links TRBV4-3 to TRBJ2-7, with D possibly TRBD1 on 6 matching bases. The CDR3 runs 15 residues. Trimming cost V 1 base and J 2 bases, with 12 bases left between them. Per the germline V gene, CDR1 is LGHNA and CDR2 is YSLEER. The CDR3 sequence: CASSQGGGLPYEQYF. For the CDR3, the DNA is TGCGCCAGCAGCCAAGGAGGGGGTCTCCCCTACGAGCAGTACTTC.

This clonotype showed up just a few times. A junction boundary mismatches the germline segment, possibly from a read error. This chain joins TRBV20-1 and TRBJ2-7, with TRBD2 as a possible D gene (6 bases). This CDR3 comprises 14 residues. Germline V gene sequence: CDR1 DFQATT, CDR2 SNEGSKA (reference sequence). The CDR3 loop reads CSARGGVSSYEQYF. CDR3 coding DNA: TGCAGTGCCAGAGGAGGGGTCAGCTCCTACGAGCAGTACTTC.

V and J are TRBV10-3 and TRBJ2-7, with D possibly matching TRBD1 (5 bases). Germline V gene lookup returns CDR1 ENHRY and CDR2 SYGVKD. Trimming pared 10 bases from V and 2 bases from J, leaving 21 bases between. The CDR3 loop spans 15 amino acids. The CDR3 sequence: CATASPTGDPYEQYF. CDR3 bases: TGTGCCACCGCGAGCCCAACAGGAGACCCCTACGAGCAGTACTTC.

This chain links TRBV18 with TRBJ2-7; 9 nucleotides line up with TRBD1. With V trimmed by 0 bases and J by 2 bases, 2 bases remained unmatched. Germline V gene lookup returns CDR1 KGHSH and CDR2 LQKENI. This CDR3 contains 15 residues. The CDR3 protein is CASSPPGTGTYEQYF. The CDR3 DNA sequence: TGTGCCAGCTCACCACCCGGGACAGGGACCTACGAGCAGTACTTC.

This clonotype was counted a few times. This sequence joins TRBV12-5 and TRBJ2-3, with 9 bases aligning to TRBD1. The CDR3 consists of 14 residues. Germline lookup yields CDR1 LGHNT and CDR2 FRNRAP. V trimming: 5 bases; J trimming: 8 bases; junction bases outside the gene matches: 8. The CDR3 DNA is TGTGCTAGTGGTCGGACAGGGGAGACGGGTACGCAGTATTTT. Translation gives CASGRTGETGTQYF. Full variable domain (missing parts from reference TRBV12-5 and TRBJ2-3): DARVTQTPRHKVTEMGQEVTMRCQPILGHNTVFWYRQTMMQGLELLAYFRNRAPLDDSGMPKDRFSAEMPDATLATLKIQPSEPRDSAVYFCASGRTGETGTQYFGPGTRLTVL.

This clonotype has a handful of counts. The gene calls are TRBV12-3 or TRBV12-4 and TRBJ2-1; possible D gene TRBD1, 6 bases. The length of the CDR3 is 15 residues. Trimming took off 1 base at V and 5 bases at J, with 12 bases between the two ends. The CDR3 loop is CASSLVGQGNNEQFF. The CDR3 DNA follows: TGTGCCAGCAGTTTAGTAGGCCAGGGGAACAATGAGCAGTTCTTC.

The rearrangement links TRBV29-1 to TRBJ2-7, with D perhaps given as TRBD1 or TRBD2 (6 bases each). The V gene lost 6 bases and the J gene lost 0 bases, with 18 bases spanning the gap. Germline values: CDR1 SQVTM, CDR2 ANQGSEA. The CDR3 is 15 residues long. In DNA form, the CDR3 reads TGCAGCGTCGGCCCCCGCGGAGGGGGCTCCTACGAGCAGTACTTC. Its protein is CSVGPRGGGSYEQYF.

This clonotype has more than one count but fewer than ten. The rearrangement links TRBV5-5 to TRBJ2-6, with D perhaps TRBD1 (6 bases). Trimming removed 5 bases at V and 0 bases at J, with 15 bases between. This CDR3 comprises 17 residues. In germline, CDR1 is SGHKS, CDR2 YYEKEE (reference sequence). In DNA form, the CDR3 reads TGTGCCAGCAGGCCCGGGACATCGTTCTCTGGGGCCAACGTCCTGACTTTC. It yields the protein CASRPGTSFSGANVLTF.